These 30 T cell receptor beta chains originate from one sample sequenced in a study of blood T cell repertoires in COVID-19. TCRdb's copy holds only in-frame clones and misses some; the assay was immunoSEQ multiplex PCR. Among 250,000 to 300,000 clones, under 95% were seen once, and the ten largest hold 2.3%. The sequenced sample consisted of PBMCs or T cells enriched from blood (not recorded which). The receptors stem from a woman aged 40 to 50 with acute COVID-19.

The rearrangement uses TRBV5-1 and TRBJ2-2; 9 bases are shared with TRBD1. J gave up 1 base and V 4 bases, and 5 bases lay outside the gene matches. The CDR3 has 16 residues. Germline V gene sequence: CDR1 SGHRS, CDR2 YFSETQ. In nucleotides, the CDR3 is TGCGCCAGCAGCGCGTCGGGACAGGGGAACACCGGGGAGCTGTTTTTT. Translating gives CASSASGQGNTGELFF.

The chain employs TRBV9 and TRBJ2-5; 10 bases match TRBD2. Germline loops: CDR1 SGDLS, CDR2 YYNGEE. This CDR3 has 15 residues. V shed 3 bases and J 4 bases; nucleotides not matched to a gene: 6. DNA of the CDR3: TGTGCCAGCAGCGCCTCGCTAGCGGGGGTAGAGACCCAGTACTTC. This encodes CASSASLAGVETQYF. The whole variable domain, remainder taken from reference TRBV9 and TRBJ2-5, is DSGVTQTPKHLITATGQRVTLRCSPRSGDLSVYWYQQSLDQGLQFLIQYYNGEERAKGNILERFSAQQFPDLHSELNLSSLELGDSALYFCASSASLAGVETQYFGPGTRLLVL.

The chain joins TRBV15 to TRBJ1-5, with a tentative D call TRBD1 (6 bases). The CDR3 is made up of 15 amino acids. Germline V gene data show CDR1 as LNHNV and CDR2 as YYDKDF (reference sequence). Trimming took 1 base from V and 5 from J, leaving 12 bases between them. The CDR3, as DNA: TGTGCCACCAGCAGAGGACGGGACACCTATCAGCCCCAGCATTTT. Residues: CATSRGRDTYQPQHF.

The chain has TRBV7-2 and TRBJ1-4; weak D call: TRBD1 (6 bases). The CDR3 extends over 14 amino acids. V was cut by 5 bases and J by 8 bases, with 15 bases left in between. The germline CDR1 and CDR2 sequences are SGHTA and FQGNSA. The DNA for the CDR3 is TGTGCCAGCAGCCCGACAGGTCGAAGAGAAAAACTGTTTTTT. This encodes CASSPTGRREKLFF.

The CDR3 sequence: CASSPRTGSFGYTF. The CDR3 nucleotides are TGTGCCAGCAGCCCTCGGACAGGGTCCTTTGGCTACACCTTC. V is TRBV14 and J is TRBJ1-2; 8 nucleotides line up with TRBD1. Trimming removed 4 bases from V and 7 bases from J; junction bases left unmatched: 8. This CDR3 comprises 14 residues. CDR1 is SGHDN, CDR2 FVKESK, per germline. Using reference TRBV14 and TRBJ1-2 for the parts outside the CDR3, the full variable domain is EAGVTQFPSHSVIEKGQTVTLRCDPISGHDNLYWYRRVMGKEIKFLLHFVKESKQDESGMPNNRFLAERTGGTYSTLKVQPAELEDSGVYFCASSPRTGSFGYTFGSGTRLTVV.

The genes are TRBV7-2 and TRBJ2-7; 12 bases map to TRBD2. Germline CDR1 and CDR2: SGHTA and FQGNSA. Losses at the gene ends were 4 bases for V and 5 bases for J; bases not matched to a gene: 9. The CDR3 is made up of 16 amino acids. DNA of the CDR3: TGTGCCAGCAGCTACCAGACTAGCGGGAGAGGGAACGAGCAGTACTTC. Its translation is CASSYQTSGRGNEQYF. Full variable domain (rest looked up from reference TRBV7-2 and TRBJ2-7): GAGVSQSPSNKVTEKGKDVELRCDPISGHTALYWYRQSLGQGLEFLIYFQGNSAPDKSGLPSDRFSAERTGGSVSTLTIQRTQQEDSAVYLCASSYQTSGRGNEQYFGPGTRLTVT.

The CDR3 DNA sequence: TGTGCCAGCAGCTTAGTAGCGGGGGGGCGGGATACGCAGTATTTT. Translated: CASSLVAGGRDTQYF. The J gene is TRBJ2-3, the V gene TRBV7-2, with 11 bases fitting TRBD2. The CDR3 is made up of 15 amino acids. Germline CDR1 and CDR2: SGHTA and FQGNSA. The trim removed 1 base at V and 6 bases at J, leaving 3 bases unmatched.

As DNA, the CDR3 is TGTGCCAGCAGCTTGTGGCACCATAGCAATCAGCCCCAGCATTTT. It translates to CASSLWHHSNQPQHF. The V gene is TRBV5-5, the J gene TRBJ1-5; D is uncertain. CDR1 and CDR2 (germline): SGHKS, YYEKEE (reference sequence). The CDR3 totals 15 residues. Trimming cost V 1 base and J 0 bases, with 8 bases left between them.

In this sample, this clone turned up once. This CDR3 reads CASSLQGYGYTF. The CDR3 DNA reads as TGTGCCAGCAGCCTACAGGGCTATGGCTACACCTTC. V and J are TRBV7-9 and TRBJ1-2; TRBD1 is a possible D gene (6 bases). CDR1 and CDR2 from the germline V gene are SEHNR and FQNEAQ (reference sequence). CDR3 length: 12 amino acids. The V end was cut by 5 bases, the J end by 4 bases, with 8 bases between.

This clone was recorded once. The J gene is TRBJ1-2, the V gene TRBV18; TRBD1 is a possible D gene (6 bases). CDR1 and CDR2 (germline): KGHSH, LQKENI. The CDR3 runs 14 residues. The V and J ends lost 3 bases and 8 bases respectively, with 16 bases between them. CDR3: CASSPPGTPRGYTF. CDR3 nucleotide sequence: TGTGCCAGCTCACCCCCTGGGACACCTCGGGGCTACACCTTC.

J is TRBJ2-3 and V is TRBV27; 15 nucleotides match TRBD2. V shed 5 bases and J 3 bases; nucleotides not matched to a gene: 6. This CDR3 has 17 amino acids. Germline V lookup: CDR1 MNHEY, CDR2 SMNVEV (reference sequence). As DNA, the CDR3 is TGTGCCAGCAGTACGGGACTAGCGGGAGGTAAAACAGATACGCAGTATTTT. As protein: CASSTGLAGGKTDTQYF.

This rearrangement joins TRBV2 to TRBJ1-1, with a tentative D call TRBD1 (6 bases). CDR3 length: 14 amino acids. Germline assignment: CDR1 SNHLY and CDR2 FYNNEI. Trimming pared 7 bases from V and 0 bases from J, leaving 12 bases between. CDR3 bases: TGTGCCAGCAAGGGGGAAGTGTTGAACACTGAAGCTTTCTTT. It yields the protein CASKGEVLNTEAFF. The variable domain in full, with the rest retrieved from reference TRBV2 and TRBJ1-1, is EPEVTQTPSHQVTQMGQEVILRCVPISNHLYFYWYRQILGQKVEFLVSFYNNEISEKSEIFDDQFSVERPDGSNFTLKIRSTKLEDSAMYFCASKGEVLNTEAFFGQGTRLTVV.

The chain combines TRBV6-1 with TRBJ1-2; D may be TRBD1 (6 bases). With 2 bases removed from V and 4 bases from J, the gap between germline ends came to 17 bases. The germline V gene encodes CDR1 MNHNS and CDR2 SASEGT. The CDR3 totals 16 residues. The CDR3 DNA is TGTGCCAGCAGTGAACCCCCCCCCGGGACATCCTATGGCTACACCTTC. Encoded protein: CASSEPPPGTSYGYTF.

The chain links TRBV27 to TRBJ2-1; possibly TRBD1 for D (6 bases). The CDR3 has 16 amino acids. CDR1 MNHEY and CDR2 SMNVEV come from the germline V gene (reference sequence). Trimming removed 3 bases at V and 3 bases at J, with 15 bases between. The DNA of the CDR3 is TGTGCCAGCAGTTTTCTAGGACAGAAACGCTACAATGAGCAGTTCTTC. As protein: CASSFLGQKRYNEQFF.

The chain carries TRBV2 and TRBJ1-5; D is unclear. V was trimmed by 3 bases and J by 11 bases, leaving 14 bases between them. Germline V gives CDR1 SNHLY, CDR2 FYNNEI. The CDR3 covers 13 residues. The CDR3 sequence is CASSDGLVPTQHF. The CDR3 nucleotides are TGTGCCAGCAGTGATGGCCTGGTTCCGACCCAGCATTTT.

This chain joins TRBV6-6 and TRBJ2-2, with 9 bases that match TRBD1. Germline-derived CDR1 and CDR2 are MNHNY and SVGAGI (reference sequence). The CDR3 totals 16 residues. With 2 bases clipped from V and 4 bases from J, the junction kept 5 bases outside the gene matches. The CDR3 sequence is CASSYAMTGGTGELFF. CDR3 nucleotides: TGTGCCAGCAGTTACGCTATGACAGGGGGCACCGGGGAGCTGTTTTTT.

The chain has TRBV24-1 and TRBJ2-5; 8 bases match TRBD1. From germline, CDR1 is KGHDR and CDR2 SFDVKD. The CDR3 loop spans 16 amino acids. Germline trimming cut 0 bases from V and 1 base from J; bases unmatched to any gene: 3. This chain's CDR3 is CATSDLGTGLQETQYF. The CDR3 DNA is TGTGCCACCAGTGATTTGGGGACAGGACTCCAAGAGACCCAGTACTTC.

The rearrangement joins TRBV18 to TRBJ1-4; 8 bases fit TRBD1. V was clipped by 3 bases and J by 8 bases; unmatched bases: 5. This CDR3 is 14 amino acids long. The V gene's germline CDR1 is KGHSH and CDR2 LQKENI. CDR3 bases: TGTGCCAGCTCACCCTCGTGGGACAGGGAAAAACTGTTTTTT. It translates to CASSPSWDREKLFF.

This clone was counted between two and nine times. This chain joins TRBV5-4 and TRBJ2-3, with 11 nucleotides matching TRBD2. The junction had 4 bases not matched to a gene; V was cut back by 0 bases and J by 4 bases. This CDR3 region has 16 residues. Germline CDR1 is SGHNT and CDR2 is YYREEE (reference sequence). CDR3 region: CASSLDSGGESDTQYF. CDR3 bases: TGTGCCAGCAGCTTGGATAGCGGGGGGGAATCAGATACGCAGTATTTT.

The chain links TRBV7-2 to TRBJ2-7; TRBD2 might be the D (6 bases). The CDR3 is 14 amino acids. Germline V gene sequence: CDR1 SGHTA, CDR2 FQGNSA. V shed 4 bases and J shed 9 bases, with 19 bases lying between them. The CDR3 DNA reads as TGTGCCAGCAGCTCAGGAAACCAGGGAGGATCGCAGTACTTC. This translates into CASSSGNQGGSQYF.

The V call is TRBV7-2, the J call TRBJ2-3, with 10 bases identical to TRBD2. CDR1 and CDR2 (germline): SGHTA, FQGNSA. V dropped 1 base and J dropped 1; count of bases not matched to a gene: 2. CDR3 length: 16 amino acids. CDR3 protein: CASSLGLAGGTDTQYF. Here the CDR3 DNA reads TGTGCCAGCAGCTTAGGTCTAGCGGGGGGCACAGATACGCAGTATTTT. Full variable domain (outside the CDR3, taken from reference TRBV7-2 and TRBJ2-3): GAGVSQSPSNKVTEKGKDVELRCDPISGHTALYWYRQSLGQGLEFLIYFQGNSAPDKSGLPSDRFSAERTGGSVSTLTIQRTQQEDSAVYLCASSLGLAGGTDTQYFGPGTRLTVL.

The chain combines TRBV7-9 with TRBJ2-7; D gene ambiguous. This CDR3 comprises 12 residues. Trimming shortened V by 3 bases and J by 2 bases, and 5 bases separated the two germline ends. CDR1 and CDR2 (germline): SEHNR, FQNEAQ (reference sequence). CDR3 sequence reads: CASSLSTYEQYF. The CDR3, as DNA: TGTGCCAGCAGCTTGAGCACCTACGAGCAGTACTTC.

Here the CDR3 DNA reads TGTGCCAGCAGCAACCCCCAGGGGGCGTTGGGCACTGAAGCTTTCTTT. Its translation is CASSNPQGALGTEAFF. V and J are TRBV21-1 and TRBJ1-1; the table's D call, TRBD1, was not checked against the DNA. TRBV21-1 is a known pseudogene. The CDR3 is made up of 16 amino acids.

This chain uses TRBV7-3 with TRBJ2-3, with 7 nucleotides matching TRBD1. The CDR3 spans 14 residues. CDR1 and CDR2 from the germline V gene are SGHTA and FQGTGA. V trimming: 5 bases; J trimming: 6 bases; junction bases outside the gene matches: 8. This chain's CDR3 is CASSANRGEDTQYF. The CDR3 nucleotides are TGTGCCAGCAGCGCTAACAGGGGAGAGGATACGCAGTATTTT. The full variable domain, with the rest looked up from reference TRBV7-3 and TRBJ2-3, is GAGVSQTPSNKVTEKGKYVELRCDPISGHTALYWYRQSLGQGPEFLIYFQGTGAADDSGLPNDRFFAVRPEGSVSTLKIQRTERGDSAVYLCASSANRGEDTQYFGPGTRLTVL.

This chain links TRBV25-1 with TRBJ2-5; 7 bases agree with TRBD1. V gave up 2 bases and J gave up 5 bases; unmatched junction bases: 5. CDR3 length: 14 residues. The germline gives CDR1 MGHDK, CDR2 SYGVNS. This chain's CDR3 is CASSEQGVRETQYF. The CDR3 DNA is TGTGCCAGCAGTGAACAGGGGGTTCGGGAGACCCAGTACTTC.

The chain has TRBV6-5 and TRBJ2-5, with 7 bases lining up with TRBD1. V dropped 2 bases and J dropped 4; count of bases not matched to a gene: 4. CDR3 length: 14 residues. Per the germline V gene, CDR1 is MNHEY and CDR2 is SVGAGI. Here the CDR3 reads CASSYANRGETQYF. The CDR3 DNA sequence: TGTGCCAGCAGTTACGCCAACAGGGGAGAGACCCAGTACTTC.

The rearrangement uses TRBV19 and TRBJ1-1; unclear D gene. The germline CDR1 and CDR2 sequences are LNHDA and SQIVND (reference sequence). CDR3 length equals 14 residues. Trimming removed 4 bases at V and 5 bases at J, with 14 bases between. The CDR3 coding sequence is TGTGCCAGTAGTAATCGTGGCCGGGTTACTGAAGCTTTCTTT. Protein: CASSNRGRVTEAFF.

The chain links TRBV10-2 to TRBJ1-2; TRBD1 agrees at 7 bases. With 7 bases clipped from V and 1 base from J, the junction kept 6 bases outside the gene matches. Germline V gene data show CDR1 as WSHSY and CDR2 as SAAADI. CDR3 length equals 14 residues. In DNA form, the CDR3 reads TGCGCCAGCAAGCTCGACAGGGATAACTATGGCTACACCTTC. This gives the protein CASKLDRDNYGYTF.

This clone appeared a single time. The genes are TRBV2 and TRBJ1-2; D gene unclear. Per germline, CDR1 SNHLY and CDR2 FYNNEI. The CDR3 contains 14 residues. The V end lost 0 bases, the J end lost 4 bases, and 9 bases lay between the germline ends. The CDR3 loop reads CASSEAPGSYGYTF. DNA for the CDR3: TGTGCCAGCAGTGAAGCGCCTGGCAGCTATGGCTACACCTTC.

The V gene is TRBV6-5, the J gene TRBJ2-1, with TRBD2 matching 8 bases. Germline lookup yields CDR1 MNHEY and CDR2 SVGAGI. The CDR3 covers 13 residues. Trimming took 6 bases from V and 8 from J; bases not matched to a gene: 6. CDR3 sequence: CASSLGTRYEQFF. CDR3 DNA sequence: TGTGCCAGCAGCCTCGGGACTAGATATGAGCAGTTCTTC.